This T cell receptor beta chain was documented in a study of blood T cell repertoires in COVID-19. Germline trimming cut 6 bases from V and 4 bases from J; bases unmatched to any gene: 7. Germline CDR1 is KGHSH and CDR2 is LQKENI. This CDR3 region has 14 residues. Assay: immunoSEQ multiplex PCR; the TCRdb copy retains only in-frame clones and omits some. The sample shows under 130,000 clones, about 90% of them seen only once. The chain has TRBV18 and TRBJ1-1; 8 bases agree with TRBD1. The clonotype comes from a human donor in a cohort sampled during active COVID-19. Material: peripheral blood. The CDR3 sequence is CASSQTTGVTEAFF. The DNA of the CDR3 is TGTGCCAGCTCCCAAACGACAGGGGTCACTGAAGCTTTCTTT.